This record looks at one T cell receptor beta chain sequence and its context. Hyperthyroidism of Graves' type that showed no ophthalmopathy progression within 18 months was stable. TCR beta CDR3 regions were amplified from RNA transcripts. The TCR CDR3 first-round RT-PCR relied on the HTBI primer set. In TCRdb, the multiplex PCR reads were re-called with MiXCR into one record per CDR3 protein. The sample has roughly 420,000 distinct CDR3 sequences, 15% to 18% seen once; the top ten hold over 7.5%. The sample belongs to a study of T cells in Graves' hyperthyroidism and ophthalmopathy. This receptor was identified in a woman under 30 with Graves' hyperthyroidism. The sample consisted of blood.

The CDR3 is CASGSSYNEQFF. As DNA, the CDR3 is TGTGCCAGCGGGAGCTCCTACAATGAGCAGTTCTTC. The J gene is TRBJ2-1, the V gene TRBV11-3; possible D gene TRBD2, 5 bases. This CDR3 has 12 amino acids. Between the trimmed V and J ends, which lost 8 bases and 0 bases, there was a span of 5 bases. The germline CDR1 and CDR2 sequences are SGHNT and YENEEA.